Here is one T cell receptor beta chain with its context. No antigen is known for it. Sample time point: baseline, week 1 (first vaccination visit). Treatment given: pre-vaccination baseline after standard-of-care therapy. Each donor presented with a new WHO grade 3 or 4 astrocytoma that tested IDH1-mutant and showed ATRX loss. This record belongs to a study of a mutant IDH1 vaccine in newly diagnosed glioma. Across the study: The therapy given earlier, which was standard therapy, consisted of radiotherapy, temozolomide, or both, and most of the patients received both.

CDR1 and CDR2 (germline): GTSNPN, SVGIG (reference sequence). Trimming removed 1 base from V and 10 bases from J, with 8 bases in between. This CDR3 spans 12 amino acids. Some clones are missing from TCRdb's copy, which holds only in-frame ones; the method was immunoSEQ multiplex PCR. The sample holds 80,000 to 100,000 clones; roughly 82% are singletons and the top ten take 5.3%. Findings and limits, study-wide: Top-clonotype changes in peripheral T cells seemed unrelated to pseudoprogression. Approximately 93% of patients showed vaccine-induced immune responses across multiple MHC alleles.

This clonotype was sampled from a man in his forties or fifties with glioma. Some clones in this sample may be carry-over from other donors' samples. Material: PBMCs, obtained from a glioma patient treated with radiotherapy, temozolomide or both. The chain links TRBV30 to TRBJ1-6; D possibly corresponds to TRBD1 (6 bases). CDR3 residues: CAWSAQGSPLHF. CDR3 DNA: TGTGCCTGGAGTGCCCAGGGGTCACCCCTCCACTTT.